A single T cell receptor beta chain is shown here with its context. This CDR3 region has 14 residues. The germline CDR1 and CDR2 sequences are LGHDT and YNNKEL (reference sequence). The germline V and J ends were trimmed by 1 base and 5 bases, with 11 bases remaining between them. As processed by the authors: For nucleated cells, counts were estimated from reference gene primer amplification. Assay: immunoSEQ multiplex PCR; the TCRdb copy retains only in-frame clones and omits some. V, J and clone size are taken as reported in that table, and D and trimming were inferred from the DNA itself. The sample contains approximately 250,000 clones, 75% to 95% of which appear only once. This record comes from a study of blood T cell repertoires in COVID-19.

The receptor comes from a man aged 40-49 years who had been exposed to COVID-19. Sequences were obtained from PBMCs or T cells enriched from blood (not recorded which). The chain has TRBV3-1 (or the pseudogene TRBV3-2) and TRBJ2-5; D may be TRBD2 (6 bases). The CDR3 spells CASSQGRGVETQYF. Written as DNA, the CDR3 is TGTGCCAGCAGCCAAGGGAGGGGTGTCGAGACCCAGTACTTC.